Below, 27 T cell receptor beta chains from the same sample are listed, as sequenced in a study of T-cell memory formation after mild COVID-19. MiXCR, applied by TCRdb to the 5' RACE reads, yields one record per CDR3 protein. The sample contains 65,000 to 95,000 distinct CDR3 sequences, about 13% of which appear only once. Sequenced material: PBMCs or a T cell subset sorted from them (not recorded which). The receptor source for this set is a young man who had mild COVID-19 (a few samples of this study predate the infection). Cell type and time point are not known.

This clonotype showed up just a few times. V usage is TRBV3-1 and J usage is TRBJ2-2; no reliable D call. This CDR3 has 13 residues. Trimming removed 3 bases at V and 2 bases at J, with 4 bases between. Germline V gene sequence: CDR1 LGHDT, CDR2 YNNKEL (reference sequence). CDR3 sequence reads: CASSHGNTGELFF. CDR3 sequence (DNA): TGTGCCAGCAGCCACGGTAACACCGGGGAGCTGTTTTTT.

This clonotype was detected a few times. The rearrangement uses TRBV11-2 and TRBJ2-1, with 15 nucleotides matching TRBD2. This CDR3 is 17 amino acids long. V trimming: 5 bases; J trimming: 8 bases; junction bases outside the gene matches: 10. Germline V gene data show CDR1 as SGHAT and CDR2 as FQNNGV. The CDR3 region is CASSDWTSGGAKDEQFF. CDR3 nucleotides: TGTGCCAGCAGCGACTGGACTAGCGGGGGGGCAAAAGATGAGCAGTTCTTC.

The CDR3 coding sequence is TGTGCCAGCAGTTTAGGGTTTGGGATCTCCTACGAGCAGTACTTC. Encoded protein: CASSLGFGISYEQYF. The V call is TRBV27, the J call TRBJ2-7; D unclear. The CDR3 length is 15 residues. Germline values: CDR1 MNHEY, CDR2 SMNVEV (reference sequence). Trimming removed 2 bases from V and 0 bases from J, with 11 bases in between.

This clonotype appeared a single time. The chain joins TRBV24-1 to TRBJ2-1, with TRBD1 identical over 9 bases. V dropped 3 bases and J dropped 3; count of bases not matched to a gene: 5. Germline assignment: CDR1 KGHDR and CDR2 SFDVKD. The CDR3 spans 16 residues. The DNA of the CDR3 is TGTGCCACCAGTGATCAGGACAGGGGCAGCTACAATGAGCAGTTCTTC. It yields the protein CATSDQDRGSYNEQFF.

The CDR3 nucleotides read TGCAGTGCTAGACATATAAACACTGAGCAGTTCTTC. It encodes CSARHINTEQFF. The chain carries TRBV20-1 and TRBJ2-1; no reliable D call. The germline V gene has CDR1 DFQATT and CDR2 SNEGSKA (reference sequence). There are 12 residues in the CDR3. Trimming pared 2 bases from V and 9 bases from J, leaving 11 bases between.

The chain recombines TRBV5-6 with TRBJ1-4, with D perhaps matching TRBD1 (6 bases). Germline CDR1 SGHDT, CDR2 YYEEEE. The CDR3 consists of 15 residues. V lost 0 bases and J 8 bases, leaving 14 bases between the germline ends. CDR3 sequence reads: CASSLEQGRWEKLFF. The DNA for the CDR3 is TGTGCCAGCAGCTTGGAACAGGGTCGTTGGGAAAAACTGTTTTTT. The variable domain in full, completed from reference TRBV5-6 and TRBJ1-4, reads DAGVTQSPTHLIKTRGQQVTLRCSPKSGHDTVSWYQQALGQGPQFIFQYYEEEERQRGNFPDRFSGHQFPNYSSELNVNALLLGDSALYLCASSLEQGRWEKLFFGSGTQLSVL.

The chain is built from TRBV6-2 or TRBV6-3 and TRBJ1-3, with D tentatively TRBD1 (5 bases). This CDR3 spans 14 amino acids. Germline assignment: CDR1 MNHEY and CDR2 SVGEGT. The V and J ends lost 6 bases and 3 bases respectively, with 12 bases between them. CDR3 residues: CASSEGYFGNTIYF. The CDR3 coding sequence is TGTGCCAGCAGCGAGGGGTATTTTGGAAACACCATATATTTT.

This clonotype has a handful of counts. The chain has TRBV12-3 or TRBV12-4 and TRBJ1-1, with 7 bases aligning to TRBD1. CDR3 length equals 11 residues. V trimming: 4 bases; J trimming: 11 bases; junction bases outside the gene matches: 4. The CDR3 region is CASSSTGMAFF. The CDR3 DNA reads TGTGCCAGCAGTTCGACAGGGATGGCTTTCTTT.

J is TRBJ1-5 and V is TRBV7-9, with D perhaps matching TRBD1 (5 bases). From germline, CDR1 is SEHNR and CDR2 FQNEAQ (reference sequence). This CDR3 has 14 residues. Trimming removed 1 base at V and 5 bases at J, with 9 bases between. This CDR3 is CASSLGDSYQPQHF. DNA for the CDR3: TGTGCCAGCAGCTTAGGGGACTCATATCAGCCCCAGCATTTT.

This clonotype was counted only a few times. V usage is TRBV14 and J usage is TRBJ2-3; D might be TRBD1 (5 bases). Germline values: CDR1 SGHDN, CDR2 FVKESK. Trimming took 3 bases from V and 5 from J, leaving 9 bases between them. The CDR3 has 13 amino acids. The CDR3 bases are TGTGCCAGCAGCCAGGGGCCTCGAGATACGCAGTATTTT. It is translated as CASSQGPRDTQYF.

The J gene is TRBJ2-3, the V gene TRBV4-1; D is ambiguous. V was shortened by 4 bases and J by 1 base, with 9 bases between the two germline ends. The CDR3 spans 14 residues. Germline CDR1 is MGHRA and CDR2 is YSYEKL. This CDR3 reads CASSPARGTDTQYF. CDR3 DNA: TGCGCCAGCAGCCCTGCCCGGGGCACAGATACGCAGTATTTT.

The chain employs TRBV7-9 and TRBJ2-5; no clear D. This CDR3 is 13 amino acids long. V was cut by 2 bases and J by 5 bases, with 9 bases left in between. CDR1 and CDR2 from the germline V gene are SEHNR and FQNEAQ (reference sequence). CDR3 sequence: CASSLNLRETQYF. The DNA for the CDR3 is TGTGCCAGCAGCTTAAACCTACGGGAGACCCAGTACTTC.

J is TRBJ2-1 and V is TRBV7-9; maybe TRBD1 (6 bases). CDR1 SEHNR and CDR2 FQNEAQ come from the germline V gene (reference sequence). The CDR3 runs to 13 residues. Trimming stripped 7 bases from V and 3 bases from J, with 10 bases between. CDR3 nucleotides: TGTGCCAGCACGGACAGCAACTACAATGAGCAGTTCTTC. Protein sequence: CASTDSNYNEQFF.

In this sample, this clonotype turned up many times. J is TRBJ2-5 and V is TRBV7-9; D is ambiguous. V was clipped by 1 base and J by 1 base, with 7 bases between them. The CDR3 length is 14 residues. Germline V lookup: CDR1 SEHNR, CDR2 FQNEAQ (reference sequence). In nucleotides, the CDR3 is TGTGCCAGCAGCTTAGTCCGGGCCCAAGAGACCCAGTACTTC. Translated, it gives CASSLVRAQETQYF. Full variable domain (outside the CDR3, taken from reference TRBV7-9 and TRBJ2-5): DTGVSQNPRHKITKRGQNVTFRCDPISEHNRLYWYRQTLGQGPEFLTYFQNEAQLEKSRLLSDRFSAERPKGSFSTLEIQRTEQGDSAMYLCASSLVRAQETQYFGPGTRLLVL.

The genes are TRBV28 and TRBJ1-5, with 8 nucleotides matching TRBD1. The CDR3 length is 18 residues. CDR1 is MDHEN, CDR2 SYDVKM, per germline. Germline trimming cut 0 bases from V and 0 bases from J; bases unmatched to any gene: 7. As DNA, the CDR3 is TGTGCCAGCAGTTTATGGGACAGGGTGGGCGATAGCAATCAGCCCCAGCATTTT. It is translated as CASSLWDRVGDSNQPQHF.

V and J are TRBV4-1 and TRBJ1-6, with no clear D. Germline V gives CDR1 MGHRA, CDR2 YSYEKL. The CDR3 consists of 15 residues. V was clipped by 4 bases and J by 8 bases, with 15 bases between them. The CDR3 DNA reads TGCGCCAGCAGCCGTCTTATCTTAGTGGATTCACCCCTCCACTTT. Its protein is CASSRLILVDSPLHF.

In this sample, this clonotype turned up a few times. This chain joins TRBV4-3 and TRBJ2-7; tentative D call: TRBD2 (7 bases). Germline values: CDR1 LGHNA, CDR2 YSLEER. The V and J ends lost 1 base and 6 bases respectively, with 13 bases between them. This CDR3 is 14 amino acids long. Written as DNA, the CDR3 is TGCGCCAGCAGCCAAGTGGTGGGGGGGCGCGAGCAGTACTTC. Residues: CASSQVVGGREQYF.

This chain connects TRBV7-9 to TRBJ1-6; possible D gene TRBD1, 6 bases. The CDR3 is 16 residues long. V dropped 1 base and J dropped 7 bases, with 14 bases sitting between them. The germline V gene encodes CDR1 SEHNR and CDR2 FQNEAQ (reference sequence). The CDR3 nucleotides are TGTGCCAGCAGCTTAGGGACAGTCCTCCGAAATTCACCCCTCCACTTT. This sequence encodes CASSLGTVLRNSPLHF.

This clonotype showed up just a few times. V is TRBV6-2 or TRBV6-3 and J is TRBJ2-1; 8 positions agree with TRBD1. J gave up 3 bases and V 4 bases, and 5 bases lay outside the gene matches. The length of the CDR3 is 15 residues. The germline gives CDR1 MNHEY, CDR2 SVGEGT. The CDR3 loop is CASSSSGGVYNEQFF. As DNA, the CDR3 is TGTGCCAGCAGTTCCTCAGGGGGCGTCTACAATGAGCAGTTCTTC.

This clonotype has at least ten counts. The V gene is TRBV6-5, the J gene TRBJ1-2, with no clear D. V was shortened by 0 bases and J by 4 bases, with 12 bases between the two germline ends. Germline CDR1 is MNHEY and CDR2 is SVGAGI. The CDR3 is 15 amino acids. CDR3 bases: TGTGCCAGCAGTTACTCCGGGGAAATCGGCTATGGCTACACCTTC. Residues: CASSYSGEIGYGYTF.

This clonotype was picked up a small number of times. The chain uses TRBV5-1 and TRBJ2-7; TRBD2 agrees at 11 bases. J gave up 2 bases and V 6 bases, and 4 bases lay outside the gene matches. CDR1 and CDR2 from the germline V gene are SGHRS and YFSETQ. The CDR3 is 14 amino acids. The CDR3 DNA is TGCGCCAGCAAGATTAGCGGGGGGGCCTACGAGCAGTACTTC. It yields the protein CASKISGGAYEQYF. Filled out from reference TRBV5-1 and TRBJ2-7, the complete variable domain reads KAGVTQTPRYLIKTRGQQVTLSCSPISGHRSVSWYQQTPGQGLQFLFEYFSETQRNKGNFPGRFSGRQFSNSRSEMNVSTLELGDSALYLCASKISGGAYEQYFGPGTRLTVT.

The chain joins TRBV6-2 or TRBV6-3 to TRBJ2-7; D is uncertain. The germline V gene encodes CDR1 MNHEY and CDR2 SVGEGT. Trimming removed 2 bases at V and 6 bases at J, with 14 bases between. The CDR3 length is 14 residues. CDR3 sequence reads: CASSYVTLTAEQYF. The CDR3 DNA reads TGTGCCAGCAGTTACGTGACTCTCACTGCCGAGCAGTACTTC.

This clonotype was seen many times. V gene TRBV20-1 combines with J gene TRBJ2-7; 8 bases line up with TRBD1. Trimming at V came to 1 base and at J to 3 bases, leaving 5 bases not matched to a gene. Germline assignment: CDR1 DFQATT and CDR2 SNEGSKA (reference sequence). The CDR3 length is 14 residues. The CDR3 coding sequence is TGCAGTGCTAGAGCTCGGGACAGGTACTACGAGCAGTACGTC. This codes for CSARARDRYYEQYV.

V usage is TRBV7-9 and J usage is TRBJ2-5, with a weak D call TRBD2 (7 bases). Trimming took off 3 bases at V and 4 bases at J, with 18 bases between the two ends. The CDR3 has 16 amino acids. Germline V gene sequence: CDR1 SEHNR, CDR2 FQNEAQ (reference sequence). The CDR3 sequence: CASSLIRQGGGETQYF. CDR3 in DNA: TGTGCCAGCAGCTTGATCCGGCAGGGAGGGGGAGAGACCCAGTACTTC.

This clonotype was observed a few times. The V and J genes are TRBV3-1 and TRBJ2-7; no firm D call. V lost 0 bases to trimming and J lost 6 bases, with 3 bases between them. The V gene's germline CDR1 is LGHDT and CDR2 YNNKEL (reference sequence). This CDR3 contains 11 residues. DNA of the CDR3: TGTGCCAGCAGCCAAGATGGCGAGCAGTACGTC. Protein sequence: CASSQDGEQYV.

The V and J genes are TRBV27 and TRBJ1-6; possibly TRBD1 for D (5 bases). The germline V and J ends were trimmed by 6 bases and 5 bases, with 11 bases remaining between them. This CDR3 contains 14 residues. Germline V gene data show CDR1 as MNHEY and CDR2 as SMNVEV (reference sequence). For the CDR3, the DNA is TGTGCCAGCAGGGTCGGGACGGATAATTCACCCCTCCACTTT. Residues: CASRVGTDNSPLHF.

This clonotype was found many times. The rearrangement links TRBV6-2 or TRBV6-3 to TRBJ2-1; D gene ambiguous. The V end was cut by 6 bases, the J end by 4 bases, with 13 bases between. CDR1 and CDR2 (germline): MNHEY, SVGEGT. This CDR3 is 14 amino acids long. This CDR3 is CASREGPSYNEQFF. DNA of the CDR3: TGTGCCAGCAGGGAAGGTCCTTCTTACAATGAGCAGTTCTTC.